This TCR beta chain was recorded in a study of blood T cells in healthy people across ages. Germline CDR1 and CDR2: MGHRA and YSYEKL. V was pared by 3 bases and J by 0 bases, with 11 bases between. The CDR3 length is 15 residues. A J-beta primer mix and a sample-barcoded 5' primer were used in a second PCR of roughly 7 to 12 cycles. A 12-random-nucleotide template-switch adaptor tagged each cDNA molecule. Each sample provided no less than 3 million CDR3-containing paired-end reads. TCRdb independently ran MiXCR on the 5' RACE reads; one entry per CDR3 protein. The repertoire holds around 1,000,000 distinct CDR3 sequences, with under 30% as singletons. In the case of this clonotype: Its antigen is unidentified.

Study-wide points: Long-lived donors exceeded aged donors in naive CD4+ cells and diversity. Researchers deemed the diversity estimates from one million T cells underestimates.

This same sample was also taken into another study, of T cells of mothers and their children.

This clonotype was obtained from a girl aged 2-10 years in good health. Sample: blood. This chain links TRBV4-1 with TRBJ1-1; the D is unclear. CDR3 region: CASSQEAEMNTEAFF. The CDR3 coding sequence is TGCGCCAGCAGCCAGGAAGCAGAGATGAACACTGAAGCTTTCTTT.